Listed below are T cell receptor beta chains from one sample, sequenced in a study of blood T cells in healthy people across ages. TCRdb re-derived calls from the 5' RACE reads in MiXCR, one entry per CDR3 protein. Of roughly 700,000 distinct CDR3 sequences listed, around 45% are singletons. Specimen: blood. These TCRs come from a woman aged 60-70 years in good health. CDR3s include the opening cysteine and the closing phenylalanine or tryptophan. Each record gives: J gene, D gene, clone size, V gene, CDR3 DNA, CDR3 protein. D genes are given only for firm matches. A clone size is listed for some rows: how often the clone was seen (once, few, many), or a class if it is expanded.

>TRBJ1-5|.|.|TRBV10-3
TGTGCCACCCAACCCAGCAGGGGTCGTCAGCCCCAGCATTTT
CATQPSRGRQPQHF
>TRBJ2-2|.|.|TRBV4-2
TGTGCCAGCAGCCAAGAAAATCGAGGCACCGGGGAGCTGTTTTTT
CASSQENRGTGELFF
>TRBJ2-7|TRBD2|few|TRBV6-6
TGTGCCAGCAGTTACTCGGGCGTCGGGGGGGCCAACGAGCAGTACTTC
CASSYSGVGGANEQYF
>TRBJ2-1|TRBD2|.|TRBV2
TGTGCCAGCAGGGGGATAGCGGGTCCCTACAATGAGCAGTTCTTC
CASRGIAGPYNEQFF
>TRBJ2-1|TRBD2|.|TRBV4-3
TGCACCAGCAGCCAAGATCTCCGGACTAGCGGCTACAATGAGCAGTTCTTC
CTSSQDLRTSGYNEQFF
>TRBJ2-5|.|.|TRBV5-1
TGCGCCAGCGGAGGAGGGGCGGGATCGGACAATGAGCAGTACTTC
CASGGGAGSDNEQYF
>TRBJ2-6|.|many|TRBV18
TGTGCCAGCTCACCACCCGAGGCGCTGGGGGCCAACGTCCTGACTTTC
CASSPPEALGANVLTF
>TRBJ2-5|.|few|TRBV9
TGTGCCAGCAGCCCGAGGGCCATCAGTGGGGAGACCCAGTACTTC
CASSPRAISGETQYF
>TRBJ2-7|TRBD2|.|TRBV6-2/TRBV6-3
TGTGCCAGCACAAGAGCGGGAGGGTCCTACAATGAGCAGTACTTC
CASTRAGGSYNEQYF
>TRBJ2-1|.|.|TRBV20-1
TGCAGTGCTAGAGAGGGTAGCAGCCCTTACAATGAGCAGTTCTTC
CSAREGSSPYNEQFF
>TRBJ2-5|.|few|TRBV20-1
TGCAGTGCTACCGCCAGAGAGACAGTCGTGGGGAAGTGGGACCAGTACTTC
CSATARETVVGKWDQYF
>TRBJ2-5|.|.|TRBV3-1
TGTGCCAGCAGCCAAGATCTTGTTCAGACCCAGTACTTC
CASSQDLVQTQYF
>TRBJ2-7|.|.|TRBV20-1
TGCAGTGCGATCCGGGTCGATCAAACCTACGAGCAGTACTTC
CSAIRVDQTYEQYF